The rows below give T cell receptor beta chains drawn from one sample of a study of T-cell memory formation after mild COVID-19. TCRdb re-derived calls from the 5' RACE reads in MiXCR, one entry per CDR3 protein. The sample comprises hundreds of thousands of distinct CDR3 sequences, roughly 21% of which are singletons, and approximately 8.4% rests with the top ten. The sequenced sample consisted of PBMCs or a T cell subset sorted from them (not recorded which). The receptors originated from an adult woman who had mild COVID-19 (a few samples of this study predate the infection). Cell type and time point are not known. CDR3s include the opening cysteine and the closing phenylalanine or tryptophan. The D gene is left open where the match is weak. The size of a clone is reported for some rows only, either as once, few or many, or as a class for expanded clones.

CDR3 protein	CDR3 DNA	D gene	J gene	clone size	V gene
CASSHLQDSPLHF	TGTGCCAGCAGCCACTTACAGGATTCACCCCTCCACTTT	.	TRBJ1-6	.	TRBV3-1
CASSLHRTGKSGYTF	TGTGCCAGCAGCCTACACCGGACAGGGAAGAGTGGCTACACCTTC	TRBD1	TRBJ1-2	few	TRBV7-8
CASSQGVEGEQYF	TGTGCCAGCAGCCAAGGGGTGGAAGGGGAGCAGTACTTC	.	TRBJ2-7	.	TRBV3-1
CASSFIRQGVEQFF	TGTGCCAGCAGCTTCATCCGACAGGGGGTTGAGCAGTTCTTC	TRBD1	TRBJ2-1	.	TRBV7-2
CASSYGLAPYEQYF	TGTGCCAGCAGTTACGGCCTAGCCCCCTACGAGCAGTACTTC	.	TRBJ2-7	.	TRBV6-5
CASSSLGLADITDTQYF	TGTGCCAGCAGTTCCTTGGGACTAGCGGATATCACAGATACGCAGTATTTT	TRBD2	TRBJ2-3	.	TRBV6-2/TRBV6-3
CASSGQGKRYNEQFF	TGTGCCAGCAGCGGACAGGGGAAGCGGTACAATGAGCAGTTCTTC	TRBD1	TRBJ2-1	.	TRBV27
CASSLATMRGASYNEQFF	TGCGCCAGCAGCTTGGCCACTATGAGGGGGGCCTCCTACAATGAGCAGTTCTTC	.	TRBJ2-1	.	TRBV5-1
CASSLSPAGVVETQYF	TGTGCCAGCAGCTTGAGTCCAGCGGGAGTAGTAGAGACCCAGTACTTC	TRBD2	TRBJ2-5	.	TRBV5-6
CASSYMGPGQPQHF	TGTGCCAGCAGTTATATGGGTCCGGGTCAGCCCCAGCATTTT	.	TRBJ1-5	.	TRBV12-3/TRBV12-4
CSVVPDRGYEQYF	TGCAGCGTTGTTCCGGACAGGGGCTACGAGCAGTACTTC	TRBD1	TRBJ2-7	.	TRBV29-1
CASSKQPRGSSGYTF	TGTGCCAGCAGCAAACAGCCCAGGGGGTCATCTGGCTACACCTTC	TRBD1	TRBJ1-2	.	TRBV3-1
CASSLVPGESQPQHF	TGCGCCAGCAGCTTGGTACCGGGGGAAAGTCAGCCCCAGCATTTT	.	TRBJ1-5	few	TRBV5-1
CASRDPNTGELFF	TGTGCCAGTAGGGACCCTAACACCGGGGAGCTGTTTTTT	.	TRBJ2-2	.	TRBV12-3/TRBV12-4
CSVARGGHEQYF	TGCAGCGTTGCCCGGGGAGGCCACGAGCAGTACTTC	.	TRBJ2-7	.	TRBV29-1
CASSFVQRAYNEQFF	TGTGCCAGCAGTTTCGTACAGCGGGCTTACAATGAGCAGTTCTTC	.	TRBJ2-1	.	TRBV27
CASSLESVARTLYSNTEAFF	TGTGCCAGCAGTTTAGAAAGTGTAGCTCGCACACTTTACTCGAACACTGAAGCTTTCTTT	.	TRBJ1-1	few	TRBV12-3/TRBV12-4
CASSYESGGSNTGELFF	TGTGCCAGCAGTTACGAAAGCGGGGGGTCGAACACCGGGGAGCTGTTTTTT	TRBD2	TRBJ2-2	few	TRBV6-2/TRBV6-3
CASSQDASLRNTIYF	TGCGCCAGCAGCCAAGATGCTAGCCTTCGAAACACCATATATTTT	.	TRBJ1-3	few	TRBV4-1
CASSDLAKNIQYF	TGTGCCAGCAGTGACCTAGCCAAAAACATTCAGTACTTC	.	TRBJ2-4	.	TRBV2
CASSQDPITYEQYF	TGTGCCAGCAGCCAAGATCCTATTACCTACGAGCAGTACTTC	.	TRBJ2-7	.	TRBV4-2
CASSLAGTTGELFF	TGCGCCAGCAGCTTGGCCGGGACCACCGGGGAGCTGTTTTTT	.	TRBJ2-2	many	TRBV5-1
CASSPGLDGYTF	TGTGCCAGCAGTCCGGGACTAGATGGCTACACCTTC	.	TRBJ1-2	.	TRBV12-3/TRBV12-4
CASSSTPGQGSGGYTF	TGTGCCAGCAGCTCGACACCGGGACAGGGATCGGGTGGCTACACCTTC	TRBD1	TRBJ1-2	.	TRBV9
CSARVPSSYEQYF	TGCAGTGCTAGAGTTCCTAGCTCCTACGAGCAGTACTTC	.	TRBJ2-7	.	TRBV20-1
CASSPGQERGTGELFF	TGTGCCAGCAGCCCAGGACAGGAACGAGGCACCGGGGAGCTGTTTTTT	TRBD1	TRBJ2-2	few	TRBV7-3
CASSPAARYNEKLFF	TGTGCCAGCTCACCTGCGGCGCGGTATAATGAAAAACTGTTTTTT	.	TRBJ1-4	.	TRBV18
CASSGAMRGNQPQHF	TGTGCCAGCTCGGGTGCGATGAGGGGCAATCAGCCCCAGCATTTT	.	TRBJ1-5	many	TRBV12-3/TRBV12-4
CATSDSYEGGKDTQYF	TGTGCCACCAGTGATTCGTATGAGGGTGGTAAAGATACGCAGTATTTT	.	TRBJ2-3	few	TRBV24-1
CASSFGGLSGAPLHF	TGTGCCAGCAGTTTTGGGGGCCTCAGTGGGGCCCCCCTCCACTTT	.	TRBJ1-6	.	TRBV12-3/TRBV12-4
CASSLYTIKKTGTDTQYF	TGTGCCAGCAGCTTATACACCATAAAGAAGACAGGCACAGATACGCAGTATTTT	.	TRBJ2-3	.	TRBV7-8
CASSHTGVFSNSPLHF	TGTGCCAGCAGCCACACTGGGGTTTTTTCGAATTCACCCCTCCACTTT	.	TRBJ1-6	few	TRBV3-1
CASSPPTGAQFF	TGTGCCAGCTCACCACCGACGGGCGCCCAGTTCTTC	.	TRBJ2-1	.	TRBV18
CASSIRGRWTQNTEAFF	TGTGCCAGTAGTATCCGGGGGAGATGGACTCAAAACACTGAAGCTTTCTTT	.	TRBJ1-1	few	TRBV19
CATSDFRLAGGLRQFF	TGTGCCACCAGTGATTTTAGGCTAGCGGGAGGGCTTCGGCAGTTCTTC	TRBD2	TRBJ2-1	.	TRBV24-1